One and the same sample provided the 22 T cell receptor beta chains below, sequenced in a study of monozygotic twins with inflammatory bowel disease. TCRdb processed the 5' RACE reads again and assigns one entry to each CDR3 protein, with no DNA. This sample's table reports about 440,000 distinct CDR3 sequences. The sample was blood. These receptors all come from a human donor with ulcerative colitis or Crohn's disease, or a healthy co-twin of an affected twin (not recorded which).

V is TRBV6-8 and J is TRBJ2-1; the TCRdb D gene call, TRBD2, has no DNA to confirm it. Per the germline V gene, CDR1 is MNHGY and CDR2 is SAAAGT. This CDR3 is 19 amino acids long. CDR3: CASSYRTSPIPTPYNEQFF.

The chain links TRBV5-1 to TRBJ1-1; TCRdb selects TRBD1, and the lack of DNA leaves this call unchecked. The germline V gene has CDR1 SGHRS and CDR2 YFSETQ. This CDR3 has 14 amino acids. The CDR3: CASKGQGMNTEAFF.

CDR3: CASSPGLAGASLNEQFF. The J gene is TRBJ2-1, the V gene TRBV3-1; TCRdb designates TRBD2, a call that cannot be tested without DNA. This CDR3 is built from 17 residues. CDR1 and CDR2 (germline): LGHDT, YNNKEL (reference sequence).

The J gene is TRBJ2-1, the V gene TRBV5-1. This CDR3 contains 17 residues. Germline V gene sequence: CDR1 SGHRS, CDR2 YFSETQ. The CDR3 protein is CASSRQGSTSSYNEQFF.

The chain has TRBV29-1 and TRBJ2-2; TCRdb names TRBD2, which stays unverified in the absence of DNA. There are 14 residues in the CDR3. From germline, CDR1 is SQVTM and CDR2 ANQGSEA. The CDR3 here is CSVGLAANTGELFF.

The chain joins TRBV20-1 to TRBJ2-3; TCRdb returns TRBD2, unconfirmable since there is no DNA. This CDR3 comprises 17 residues. Germline V CDR1 and CDR2: DFQATT, SNEGSKA (reference sequence). CDR3 protein: CSARDLRTSGSPDTQYF.

The rearrangement joins TRBV7-2 to TRBJ1-5; lacking DNA, the TRBD1 call made by TCRdb goes unchecked. From germline, CDR1 is SGHTA and CDR2 FQGNSA. The length of the CDR3 is 15 residues. CDR3 residues: CASSFAGGSNQPQHF.

The chain uses TRBV20-1 and TRBJ1-4; TCRdb gives TRBD1 as the D gene, but with no DNA this cannot be confirmed. Germline V gene lookup returns CDR1 DFQATT and CDR2 SNEGSKA (reference sequence). This CDR3 region has 14 residues. CDR3 region: CSAKGGAGGSSLFF.

The V call is TRBV13, the J call TRBJ1-1; TCRdb selects TRBD1, and the lack of DNA leaves this call unchecked. Per the germline V gene, CDR1 is PRHDT and CDR2 is FYEKMQ (reference sequence). The CDR3 is made up of 16 amino acids. The CDR3: CASSLQGPGGYTEAFF.

The genes are TRBV29-1 and TRBJ2-1; TCRdb indicates TRBD1, and absent DNA this call remains unverified. Germline loops: CDR1 SQVTM, CDR2 ANQGSEA. This CDR3 has 11 residues. This CDR3 reads CSVDRTARRFF.

The V call is TRBV29-1, the J call TRBJ1-1; the D gene TCRdb calls, TRBD1, cannot be checked with no DNA. Germline CDR1 SQVTM, CDR2 ANQGSEA. The CDR3 has 12 amino acids. The CDR3 loop reads CSVGDSNTEAFF.

The chain employs TRBV12-3 or TRBV12-4 and TRBJ2-2. The CDR3 is 13 amino acids. The CDR3 sequence: CASSFLPAGELFF.

CDR3 in amino acids: CASKRDLANTGELFF. The chain carries TRBV6-4 and TRBJ2-2; the TCRdb call, TRBD2, lacks DNA for checking. CDR3 length: 15 residues. CDR1 is MRHNA, CDR2 SNTAGT, per germline.

The chain has TRBV5-1 and TRBJ2-7; TCRdb reports TRBD1, a call that lacks DNA to check it against. Looked up from germline, CDR1 is SGHRS and CDR2 is YFSETQ. The CDR3 loop spans 17 amino acids. CDR3 sequence: CASSFGATGTASYEQYF.

The chain couples TRBV20-1 to TRBJ1-5. CDR3 length equals 15 residues. Germline V gene lookup returns CDR1 DFQATT and CDR2 SNEGSKA (reference sequence). The CDR3 loop reads CSARDPQYSNQPQHF.

The rearrangement joins TRBV7-3 to TRBJ1-6; TCRdb returns TRBD1, unconfirmable since there is no DNA. This CDR3 contains 14 residues. Germline CDR1 is SGHTA and CDR2 is FQGTGA. CDR3 sequence reads: CASSSGQANSPLHF.

Here the CDR3 reads CSVSSNRGAFF. This rearrangement joins TRBV29-1 to TRBJ1-1. The CDR3 runs 11 residues. The germline gives CDR1 SQVTM, CDR2 ANQGSEA. The entire variable domain, with the rest obtained from reference TRBV29-1 and TRBJ1-1, is as follows: SAVISQKPSRDICQRGTSLTIQCQVDSQVTMMFWYRQQPGQSLTLIATANQGSEATYESGFVIDKFPISRPNLTFSTLTVSNMSPEDSSIYLCSVSSNRGAFFGQGTRLTVV.

The chain links TRBV5-1 to TRBJ2-3; TCRdb's assignment of TRBD2 cannot be checked, as there is no DNA. Germline CDR1 SGHRS, CDR2 YFSETQ. The CDR3 spans 17 residues. The CDR3 spells CASSPSSSGGFTDTQYF.

This sequence joins TRBV9 and TRBJ2-1; with no DNA, the TCRdb D assignment of TRBD2 cannot be verified. This CDR3 comprises 16 residues. Looked up from germline, CDR1 is SGDLS and CDR2 is YYNGEE. CDR3 amino acids: CASSVGGAGTYNEQFF.

The rearrangement uses TRBV27 and TRBJ2-6; TCRdb lists TRBD2, though no DNA is available to test this call. The germline V gene has CDR1 MNHEY and CDR2 SMNVEV (reference sequence). This CDR3 comprises 16 residues. CDR3 sequence reads: CASGRGGVPGANVLTF.

The chain has TRBV7-2 and TRBJ1-6; TCRdb lists TRBD1, though no DNA is available to test this call. Germline CDR1 SGHTA, CDR2 FQGNSA. The CDR3 consists of 16 residues. The CDR3 protein is CASSLRTGVSSSPLHF.

The chain recombines TRBV2 with TRBJ2-7; as DNA is missing, the TRBD2 call by TCRdb cannot be tested. The CDR3 length is 15 residues. CDR1 and CDR2 from the germline V gene are SNHLY and FYNNEI. CDR3 loop: CASSEASSGGYEQYF.